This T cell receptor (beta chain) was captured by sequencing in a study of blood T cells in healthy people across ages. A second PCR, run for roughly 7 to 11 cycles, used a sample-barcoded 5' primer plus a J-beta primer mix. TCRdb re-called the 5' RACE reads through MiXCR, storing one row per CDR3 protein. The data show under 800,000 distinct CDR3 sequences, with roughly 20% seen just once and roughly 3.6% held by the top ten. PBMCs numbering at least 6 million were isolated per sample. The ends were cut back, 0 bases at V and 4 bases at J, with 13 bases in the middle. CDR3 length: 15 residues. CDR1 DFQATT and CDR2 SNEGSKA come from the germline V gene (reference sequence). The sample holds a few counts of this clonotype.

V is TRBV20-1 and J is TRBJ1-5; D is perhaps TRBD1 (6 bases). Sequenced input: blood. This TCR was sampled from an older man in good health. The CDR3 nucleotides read TGCAGTGCTAGAGATGAGGGGGGCTGGAATCAGCCCCAGCATTTT. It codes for CSARDEGGWNQPQHF.